The 26 T cell receptor beta chains given below trace back to one sample, sequenced in a study of CD8+ T cells in alopecia areata. Sequencing used cDNA as its template, made by extracting RNA and reverse transcribing it. Sequenced by immunoSEQ multiplex PCR; TCRdb stores in-frame clones only, minus some. The sample shows 98,000 or so clones, around 55% of them seen only once. Indicated treatment: oral pan-JAK inhibitor, 5-10 mg twice daily. Sequenced here: CD8+ T cells sorted from blood, sampled at week 4, from a patient treated with tofacitinib. The origin of the receptors is a human donor with alopecia areata.

The CDR3 protein is CASSQDPTGVGETQYF. CDR3 coding DNA: TGCGCCAGCAGCCAAGACCCGACAGGGGTAGGAGAGACCCAGTACTTC. The V call is TRBV4-1, the J call TRBJ2-5; 8 bases match TRBD1. CDR1 and CDR2 (germline): MGHRA, YSYEKL. This CDR3 region has 16 residues. Germline trimming cut 0 bases from V and 4 bases from J; bases unmatched to any gene: 7.

The chain recombines TRBV27 with TRBJ1-2; perhaps TRBD1 as D (6 bases). With 6 bases removed from V and 4 bases from J, the gap between germline ends came to 15 bases. CDR3 size: 14 residues. CDR1 is MNHEY, CDR2 SMNVEV, per germline (reference sequence). The CDR3 here is CASSLQGSSYGYTF. In DNA, the CDR3 is TGTGCCAGCAGCTTACAGGGAAGTTCCTATGGCTACACCTTC.

V gene TRBV9 combines with J gene TRBJ1-2, with a tentative D call TRBD1 (5 bases). Per the germline V gene, CDR1 is SGDLS and CDR2 is YYNGEE. V was shortened by 3 bases and J by 4 bases, with 10 bases between the two germline ends. This CDR3 is built from 13 residues. The CDR3 sequence is CASSGQQFYGYTF. CDR3 bases: TGTGCCAGCAGCGGACAGCAATTCTATGGCTACACCTTC.

This clone turned up a few times. The chain uses TRBV19 and TRBJ1-2; D unclear. Trimming shortened V by 5 bases and J by 0 bases, and 10 bases separated the two germline ends. Germline-derived CDR1 and CDR2 are LNHDA and SQIVND (reference sequence). The CDR3 loop spans 14 amino acids. This CDR3 is CASSVDGSNYGYTF. In DNA, the CDR3 is TGTGCCAGTAGTGTGGACGGGTCTAACTATGGCTACACCTTC.

This clone was seen a handful of times. This chain joins TRBV13 and TRBJ2-1, with D unresolved. V lost 7 bases and J 5 bases, leaving 21 bases between the germline ends. The CDR3 is 16 amino acids. Germline CDR1 and CDR2: PRHDT and FYEKMQ (reference sequence). CDR3 in amino acids: CASTTSGPRDNNEQFF. In DNA form, the CDR3 reads TGTGCCAGCACTACTTCCGGGCCTAGAGATAACAATGAGCAGTTCTTC.

In its sample, this clone was seen a few times. This rearrangement joins TRBV7-2 to TRBJ1-6; tentative D call: TRBD1 (6 bases). The CDR3 consists of 13 residues. CDR1 and CDR2 from the germline V gene are SGHTA and FQGNSA. Between the trimmed V and J ends, which lost 0 bases and 10 bases, there was a span of 7 bases. CDR3 DNA sequence: TGTGCCAGCAGCTTAGCGACAGGATCACCCCTCCACTTT. Translation gives CASSLATGSPLHF.

The chain has TRBV2 and TRBJ1-5; tentatively, D is TRBD1 (6 bases). The germline V and J ends were trimmed by 8 bases and 11 bases, with 16 bases remaining between them. The germline V gene has CDR1 SNHLY and CDR2 FYNNEI. This CDR3 is built from 12 residues. The CDR3 DNA follows: TGTGCCAGCTCGGACAGTATCAAAGCCCAGCATTTT. Translating gives CASSDSIKAQHF.

V usage is TRBV29-1 and J usage is TRBJ1-1, with no clear D. V was cut by 4 bases and J by 0 bases, with 9 bases left in between. CDR3 length: 13 residues. CDR1 SQVTM and CDR2 ANQGSEA come from the germline V gene. As DNA, the CDR3 is TGCAGCGTTGTTGTGATCATGAACACTGAAGCTTTCTTT. It yields the protein CSVVVIMNTEAFF.

This clone has just a few counts. The chain combines TRBV6-4 with TRBJ2-1, with 8 positions matching TRBD1. Germline V gives CDR1 MRHNA, CDR2 SNTAGT. The CDR3 runs 13 residues. The V segment lost 5 bases and the J segment 6 bases; nucleotides outside the gene matches: 3. The CDR3 bases are TGTGCCAGCAGTCAGGGGGCGCGCAATGAGCAGTTCTTC. Amino acids: CASSQGARNEQFF.

The chain is built from TRBV27 and TRBJ1-2, with D tentatively TRBD1 (5 bases). The CDR3 contains 14 residues. V was clipped by 4 bases and J by 2 bases, with 11 bases between them. Per germline, CDR1 MNHEY and CDR2 SMNVEV (reference sequence). The CDR3: CASSSGPTNYGYTF. The CDR3 nucleotides are TGTGCCAGCAGTTCGGGACCGACAAACTATGGCTACACCTTC.

This clone was observed a handful of times. V usage is TRBV7-8 and J usage is TRBJ2-7; no reliable D call. This CDR3 has 15 amino acids. Germline loops: CDR1 SGHVS, CDR2 FQNEAQ. With 0 bases removed from V and 5 bases from J, the gap between germline ends came to 14 bases. The CDR3 DNA is TGTGCCAGCAGCTTAGCTCGTGGACCCGGTAACGAGCAGTACTTC. This encodes CASSLARGPGNEQYF. Full variable domain (remainder filled in from reference TRBV7-8 and TRBJ2-7): GAGVSQSPRYKVAKRGQDVALRCDPISGHVSLFWYQQALGQGPEFLTYFQNEAQLDKSGLPSDRFFAERPEGSVSTLKIQRTQQEDSAVYLCASSLARGPGNEQYFGPGTRLTVT.

The chain uses TRBV29-1 and TRBJ2-7, with 8 bases aligning to TRBD1. CDR3 length: 13 residues. The V gene's germline CDR1 is SQVTM and CDR2 ANQGSEA. Germline trimming cut 7 bases from V and 0 bases from J; bases unmatched to any gene: 5. CDR3 region: CSAEDRDSYEQYF. The CDR3 coding sequence is TGCAGCGCCGAGGACAGGGACTCCTACGAGCAGTACTTC.

A few counts support this clone. The chain recombines TRBV30 with TRBJ2-3; 8 bases fit TRBD1. Per the germline V gene, CDR1 is GTSNPN and CDR2 is SVGIG (reference sequence). The CDR3 is made up of 14 amino acids. Trimming took 3 bases from V and 1 from J; bases not matched to a gene: 3. CDR3 protein: CAWSKTGGTDTQYF. DNA of the CDR3: TGTGCCTGGAGCAAGACAGGGGGCACAGATACGCAGTATTTT.

The J gene is TRBJ1-1, the V gene TRBV30; D not certain. CDR1 and CDR2 from the germline V gene are GTSNPN and SVGIG (reference sequence). This CDR3 is 12 amino acids long. V was clipped by 4 bases and J by 5 bases, with 11 bases between them. The CDR3 here is CAWTVGGTEAFF. Here the CDR3 DNA reads TGTGCCTGGACGGTAGGAGGTACTGAAGCTTTCTTT.

This chain uses TRBV23-1 with TRBJ1-5; no reliable D call. TRBV23-1 has ORF status, its function being uncertain. The length of the CDR3 is 12 residues. Trimming removed 1 base from V and 3 bases from J, with 1 base in between. CDR3 loop: CASSQFNQPQHF. As DNA, the CDR3 is TGCGCCAGCAGTCAATTCAATCAGCCCCAGCATTTT.

The V gene is TRBV4-1, the J gene TRBJ2-1; D is unresolved. V dropped 1 base and J dropped 5 bases, with 9 bases sitting between them. The CDR3 sequence is 14 residues long. CDR1 MGHRA and CDR2 YSYEKL come from the germline V gene. The CDR3 DNA reads as TGCGCCAGCAGCCAAGGTATTATCAACAATGAGCAGTTCTTC. It codes for CASSQGIINNEQFF.

As to this clone: Sequence at one end of the junction differs from germline and may be a read error. This chain connects TRBV7-6 to TRBJ2-7; D is unclear. CDR3 length: 13 residues. Germline V gene lookup returns CDR1 SGHVS and CDR2 FNYEAQ. In DNA form, the CDR3 reads TGTGCCAGCAGCCTGGGTCTGTCCTACCAGCAGTACTTC. Its translation: CASSLGLSYQQYF.

V gene TRBV9 combines with J gene TRBJ2-7; a possible D gene is TRBD2 (5 bases). The ends were cut back, 0 bases at V and 2 bases at J, with 12 bases in the middle. CDR1 is SGDLS and CDR2 is YYNGEE in the germline V gene. There are 15 residues in the CDR3. CDR3 bases: TGTGCCAGCAGCGTAGGTTCCACGGGAACCTACGAGCAGTACTTC. This translates into CASSVGSTGTYEQYF.

The chain links TRBV4-1 to TRBJ1-5; D might be TRBD1 (5 bases). The germline V gene encodes CDR1 MGHRA and CDR2 YSYEKL. The ends were cut back, 1 base at V and 3 bases at J, with 13 bases in the middle. The CDR3 runs to 16 residues. CDR3 region: CASSQVQGPLNQPQHF. CDR3 DNA sequence: TGCGCCAGCAGCCAAGTTCAGGGCCCGCTCAATCAGCCCCAGCATTTT.

The chain carries TRBV5-1 and TRBJ2-1; 8 nucleotides align to TRBD2. After removal of 1 base from V and 5 bases from J, the junction contained 11 bases not matched to a gene. Germline CDR1 and CDR2: SGHRS and YFSETQ. The CDR3 contains 17 residues. CDR3 loop: CASSLLTGTRLNNEQFF. CDR3 nucleotide sequence: TGCGCCAGCAGCTTGTTAACCGGGACTAGACTAAACAATGAGCAGTTCTTC. Supplemented by reference TRBV5-1 and TRBJ2-1, the full variable domain reads KAGVTQTPRYLIKTRGQQVTLSCSPISGHRSVSWYQQTPGQGLQFLFEYFSETQRNKGNFPGRFSGRQFSNSRSEMNVSTLELGDSALYLCASSLLTGTRLNNEQFFGPGTRLTVL.

The rearrangement uses TRBV4-3 and TRBJ2-7, with TRBD1 as a possible D gene (5 bases). Germline CDR1 LGHNA, CDR2 YSLEER. Trimming removed 0 bases from V and 1 base from J, with 10 bases in between. The length of the CDR3 is 15 residues. CDR3 DNA sequence: TGCGCCAGCAGCCAAGAAAGTCACAGGTCCTACGAGCAGTACTTC. As protein: CASSQESHRSYEQYF.

The chain recombines TRBV4-1 with TRBJ2-7; D gene uncertain. This CDR3 is built from 13 residues. Per the germline V gene, CDR1 is MGHRA and CDR2 is YSYEKL. V was trimmed by 1 base and J by 2 bases, leaving 6 bases between them. The CDR3 DNA sequence: TGCGCCAGCAGCCAAGGGGGAACCTACGAGCAGTACTTC. Amino acids: CASSQGGTYEQYF.

The chain is built from TRBV7-8 and TRBJ2-2; the D gene is possibly TRBD2 (6 bases). V was trimmed by 5 bases and J by 4 bases, leaving 17 bases between them. The germline V gene encodes CDR1 SGHVS and CDR2 FQNEAQ. The CDR3 consists of 16 residues. CDR3 nucleotide sequence: TGTGCCAGCAGCGCAACCACCGGGGGTGGCACCGGGGAGCTGTTTTTT. This encodes CASSATTGGGTGELFF.

The chain employs TRBV27 and TRBJ2-5, with D perhaps TRBD2 (6 bases). Trimming removed 6 bases from V and 3 bases from J, with 14 bases in between. The CDR3 has 14 residues. Germline lookup yields CDR1 MNHEY and CDR2 SMNVEV (reference sequence). CDR3 in amino acids: CASRSWTTEETQYF. The CDR3 nucleotides read TGTGCCAGCAGATCCTGGACTACCGAAGAGACCCAGTACTTC.

The rearrangement links TRBV5-1 to TRBJ2-1; TRBD2 aligns across 14 bases. Germline trimming cut 4 bases from V and 4 bases from J; bases unmatched to any gene: 19. Looked up from germline, CDR1 is SGHRS and CDR2 is YFSETQ. CDR3 length equals 21 residues. CDR3 loop: CASSGGLAGAYSSSYYNEQFF. Written as DNA, the CDR3 is TGCGCCAGCAGCGGGGGACTAGCGGGGGCCTACAGCTCTTCGTATTACAATGAGCAGTTCTTC.

This sequence joins TRBV27 and TRBJ2-2, with a possible D match to TRBD1 (6 bases). Per germline, CDR1 MNHEY and CDR2 SMNVEV (reference sequence). V lost 3 bases and J lost 5, with 10 bases in between. There are 14 residues in the CDR3. The CDR3 here is CASSLGRGTGELFF. CDR3 nucleotides: TGTGCCAGCAGTTTGGGCAGGGGAACCGGGGAGCTGTTTTTT.